This record looks at one TCR beta chain sequence and its context. This sample includes further DNA sequences coding for the same CDR3. These data originate in a study of blood T cell repertoires in COVID-19. Study information: The study drew acute and convalescent COVID-19 samples from the United States, Italy and Spain. In each case, the material was cDNA or gDNA derived from T cells, B-cell-depleted T cells, or PBMCs.

The protocol was immunoSEQ multiplex PCR, while the TCRdb copy is restricted to in-frame clones and leaves out a portion. Among about 350,000 clones listed, about nine tenths were seen once. Which cohort a participant joined came from the clinical history participants gave. A COVID-19 case was met by exposed participants within 2 weeks before study entry. Germline values: CDR1 SGHTA, CDR2 FQGTGA. There are 13 residues in the CDR3. Trimming removed 6 bases from V and 6 bases from J, with 12 bases in between. V usage is TRBV7-3 and J usage is TRBJ2-1; D is possibly TRBD2 (5 bases). The sample was PBMCs or T cells enriched from blood (not recorded which). This receptor was taken from a woman in her twenties or thirties who had been exposed to COVID-19. The CDR3 here is CASSLGLFNEQFF. The CDR3 nucleotides read TGTGCCAGCAGTCTCGGACTGTTCAATGAGCAGTTCTTC.